This T cell receptor (beta chain) was observed in a study of PD-1 blockade in classical Hodgkin lymphoma. About the research overall: Intravenous nivolumab at 3 mg/kg was given to patients every 2 weeks. Whole-study findings and limits: Why repertoires differed is undefined; disease activity or prior therapy possibly contributed.

The CDR3 loop spans 15 amino acids. V lost 4 bases and J 0 bases, leaving 12 bases between the germline ends. CDR1 is SNHLY and CDR2 is FYNNEI in the germline V gene. This clone is classed as medium-sized. Its antigen is unknown. Only in-frame clones appear in the TCRdb table, and some are missing; sequencing was by immunoSEQ multiplex PCR. The sample shows some 19,000 clones, about three quarters of them seen only once. The time point is: cycle 4 day 1 (C4D1), after less than seven weeks of nivolumab. Every one of the patients relapsed after autologous stem cell transplantation (brentuximab vedotin exposure was variable). By magnetic negative selection, CD4+ T cells were purified from thawed PBMCs.

The starting material was CD4+ T cells from blood, obtained before the fourth cycle of nivolumab. This chain connects TRBV2 to TRBJ1-2, with no clear D. The receptor was derived from a human donor with classical Hodgkin lymphoma. The CDR3 loop is CASSVIGVSNYGYTF. The CDR3 DNA is TGTGCCAGCAGTGTGATTGGGGTTTCTAACTATGGCTACACCTTC.